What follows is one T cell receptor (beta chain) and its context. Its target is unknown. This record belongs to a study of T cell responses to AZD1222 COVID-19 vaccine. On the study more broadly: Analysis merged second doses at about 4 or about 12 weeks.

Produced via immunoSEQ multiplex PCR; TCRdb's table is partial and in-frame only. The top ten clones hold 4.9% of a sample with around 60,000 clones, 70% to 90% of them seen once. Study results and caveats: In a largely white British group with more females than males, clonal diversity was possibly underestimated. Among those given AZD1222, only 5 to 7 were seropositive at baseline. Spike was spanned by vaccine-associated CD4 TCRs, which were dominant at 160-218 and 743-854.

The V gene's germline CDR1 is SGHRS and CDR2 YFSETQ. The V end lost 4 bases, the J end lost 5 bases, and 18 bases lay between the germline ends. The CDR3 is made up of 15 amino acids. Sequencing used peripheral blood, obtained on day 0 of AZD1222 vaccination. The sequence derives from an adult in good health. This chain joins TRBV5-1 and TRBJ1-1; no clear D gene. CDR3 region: CASSPFWQEGTEAFF. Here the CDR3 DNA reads TGCGCCAGCAGCCCCTTTTGGCAGGAAGGGACTGAAGCTTTCTTT.